This T cell receptor (beta chain) was observed in a study of blood T cell repertoires in COVID-19. Produced via immunoSEQ multiplex PCR; TCRdb's table is partial and in-frame only. The repertoire includes 150,000 to 200,000 clones, 70% to 85% of them detected once, and around 12% sits in the top ten. Trimming left V 5 bases short and J 0 bases short, with 7 bases between. CDR3 length: 13 residues. CDR1 and CDR2 (germline): SEHNR, FQNEAQ (reference sequence). This TCR was recovered from a man in his fifties or sixties who had recovered from COVID-19. The sequenced sample consisted of PBMCs or T cells enriched from blood (not recorded which). The V gene is TRBV7-9, the J gene TRBJ1-1; D gene unclear. Written as DNA, the CDR3 is TGTGCCAGCAGCACAGCCATGAACACTGAAGCTTTCTTT. Protein product: CASSTAMNTEAFF.